Detailed here is one T cell receptor (beta chain). This sample is part of a study of blood T cell repertoires in COVID-19. Produced via immunoSEQ multiplex PCR; TCRdb's table is partial and in-frame only. The top ten clones hold around 2.7% of a sample with about 150,000 clones, around 83% of them seen once. CDR3 length: 16 amino acids. V was pared by 5 bases and J by 3 bases, with 10 bases of the junction left unmatched. Germline assignment: CDR1 SEHNR and CDR2 FQNEAQ (reference sequence). The rearrangement links TRBV7-9 to TRBJ1-2, with 9 nucleotides matching TRBD1. The clonotype was recovered from a woman older than 75 with acute or convalescent COVID-19. Sequencing was done on a sample of peripheral blood. The CDR3 sequence is CASSTTFGDRDYGYTF. As DNA, the CDR3 is TGTGCCAGCAGCACCACCTTCGGGGACAGGGACTATGGCTACACCTTC.